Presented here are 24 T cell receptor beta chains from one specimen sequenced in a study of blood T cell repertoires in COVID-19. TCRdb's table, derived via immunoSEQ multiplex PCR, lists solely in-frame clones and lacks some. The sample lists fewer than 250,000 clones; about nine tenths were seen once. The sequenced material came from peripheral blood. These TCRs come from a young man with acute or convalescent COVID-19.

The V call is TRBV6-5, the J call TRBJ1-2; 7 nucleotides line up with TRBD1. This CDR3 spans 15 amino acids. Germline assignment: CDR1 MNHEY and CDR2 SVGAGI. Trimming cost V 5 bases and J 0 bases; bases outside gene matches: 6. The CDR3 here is CASSPGTAANYGYTF. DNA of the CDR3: TGTGCCAGCAGTCCCGGGACAGCAGCTAACTATGGCTACACCTTC.

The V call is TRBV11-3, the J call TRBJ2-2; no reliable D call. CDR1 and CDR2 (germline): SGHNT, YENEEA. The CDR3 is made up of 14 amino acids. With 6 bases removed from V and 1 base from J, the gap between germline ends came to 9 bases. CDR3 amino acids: CASRRLGNTGELFF. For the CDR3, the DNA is TGTGCCAGCAGGAGGCTGGGGAACACCGGGGAGCTGTTTTTT.

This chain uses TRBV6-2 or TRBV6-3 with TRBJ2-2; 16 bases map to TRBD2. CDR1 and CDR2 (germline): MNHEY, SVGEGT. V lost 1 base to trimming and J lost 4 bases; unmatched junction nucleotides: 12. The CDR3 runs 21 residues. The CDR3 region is CASSYYFPGLAGGRVTGELFF. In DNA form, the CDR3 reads TGTGCCAGCAGTTACTACTTTCCGGGACTAGCGGGGGGGCGAGTCACCGGGGAGCTGTTTTTT.

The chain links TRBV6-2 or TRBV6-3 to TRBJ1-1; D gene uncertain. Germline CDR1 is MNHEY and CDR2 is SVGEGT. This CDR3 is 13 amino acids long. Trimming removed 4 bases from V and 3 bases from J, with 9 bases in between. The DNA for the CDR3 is TGTGCCAGCAGTTCAATACAGTACACTGAAGCTTTCTTT. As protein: CASSSIQYTEAFF.

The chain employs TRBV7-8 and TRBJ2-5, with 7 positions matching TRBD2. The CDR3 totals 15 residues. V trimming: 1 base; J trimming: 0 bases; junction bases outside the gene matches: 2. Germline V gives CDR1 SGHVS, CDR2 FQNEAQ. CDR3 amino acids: CASSLVGGYQETQYF. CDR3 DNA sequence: TGTGCCAGCAGCTTAGTGGGAGGGTACCAAGAGACCCAGTACTTC.

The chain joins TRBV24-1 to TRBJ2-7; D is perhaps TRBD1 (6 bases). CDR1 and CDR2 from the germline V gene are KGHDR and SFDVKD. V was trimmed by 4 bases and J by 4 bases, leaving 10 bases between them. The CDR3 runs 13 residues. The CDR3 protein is CATSEAGVYEQYF. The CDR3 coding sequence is TGTGCCACCAGTGAAGCAGGGGTTTACGAGCAGTACTTC.

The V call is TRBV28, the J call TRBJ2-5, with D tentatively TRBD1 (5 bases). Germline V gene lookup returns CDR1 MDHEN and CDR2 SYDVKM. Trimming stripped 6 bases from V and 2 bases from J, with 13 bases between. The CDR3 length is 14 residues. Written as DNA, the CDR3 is TGTGCCAGCAGCCATGGGGCCCCACAAGAGACCCAGTACTTC. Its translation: CASSHGAPQETQYF.

The CDR3 protein is CASGRSSATNEKLFF. For the CDR3, the DNA is TGTGCCAGCGGGCGCTCATCTGCAACTAATGAAAAACTGTTTTTT. The V and J genes are TRBV7-8 and TRBJ1-4; no firm D call. Germline V gene data show CDR1 as SGHVS and CDR2 as FQNEAQ. The CDR3 runs 15 residues. With 8 bases removed from V and 0 bases from J, the gap between germline ends came to 13 bases.

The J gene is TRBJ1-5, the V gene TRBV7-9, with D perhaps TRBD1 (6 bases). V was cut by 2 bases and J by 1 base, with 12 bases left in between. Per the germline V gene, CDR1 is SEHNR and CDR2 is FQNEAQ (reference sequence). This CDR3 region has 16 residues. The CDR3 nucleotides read TGTGCCAGCAGCTTATCAGGGGTCTTCAGCAATCAGCCCCAGCATTTT. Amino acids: CASSLSGVFSNQPQHF.

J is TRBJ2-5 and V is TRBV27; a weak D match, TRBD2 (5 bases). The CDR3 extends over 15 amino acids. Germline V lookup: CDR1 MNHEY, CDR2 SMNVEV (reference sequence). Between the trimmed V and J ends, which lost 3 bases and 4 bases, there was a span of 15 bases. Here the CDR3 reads CASSFRGLGVETQYF. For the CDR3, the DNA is TGTGCCAGCAGTTTCCGAGGTCTGGGAGTAGAGACCCAGTACTTC.

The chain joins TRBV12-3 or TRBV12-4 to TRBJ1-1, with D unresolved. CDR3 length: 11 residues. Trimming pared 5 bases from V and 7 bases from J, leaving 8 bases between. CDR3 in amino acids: CASSHGGEAFF. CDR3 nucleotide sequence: TGTGCCAGCAGTCACGGTGGTGAAGCTTTCTTT.

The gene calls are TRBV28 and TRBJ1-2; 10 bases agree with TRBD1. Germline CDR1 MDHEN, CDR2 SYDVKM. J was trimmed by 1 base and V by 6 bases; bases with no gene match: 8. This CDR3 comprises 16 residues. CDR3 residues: CASSSIRDRGNYGYTF. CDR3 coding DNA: TGTGCCAGCAGCAGCATCCGGGACAGGGGTAACTATGGCTACACCTTC.

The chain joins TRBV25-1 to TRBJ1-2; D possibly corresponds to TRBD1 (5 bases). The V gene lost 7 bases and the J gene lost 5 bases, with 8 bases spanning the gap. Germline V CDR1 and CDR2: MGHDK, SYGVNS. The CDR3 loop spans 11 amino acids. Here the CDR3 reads CASTGGYGYTF. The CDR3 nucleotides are TGTGCCAGCACCGGGGGATATGGCTACACCTTC.

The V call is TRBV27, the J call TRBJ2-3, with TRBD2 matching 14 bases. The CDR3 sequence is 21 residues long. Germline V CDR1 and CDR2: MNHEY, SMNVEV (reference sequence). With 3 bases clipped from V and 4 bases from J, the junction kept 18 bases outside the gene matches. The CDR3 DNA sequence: TGTGCCAGCAGTTTTGGGATCTACGGGACTAGCGGGAGCTCTGGCGCAGATACGCAGTATTTT. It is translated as CASSFGIYGTSGSSGADTQYF.

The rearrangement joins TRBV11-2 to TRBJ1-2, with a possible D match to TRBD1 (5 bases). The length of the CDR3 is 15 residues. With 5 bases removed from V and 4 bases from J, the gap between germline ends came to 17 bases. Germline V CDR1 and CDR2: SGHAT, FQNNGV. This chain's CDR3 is CASSPTLPDTYGYTF. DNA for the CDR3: TGTGCCAGCAGCCCCACCCTACCGGACACCTATGGCTACACCTTC.

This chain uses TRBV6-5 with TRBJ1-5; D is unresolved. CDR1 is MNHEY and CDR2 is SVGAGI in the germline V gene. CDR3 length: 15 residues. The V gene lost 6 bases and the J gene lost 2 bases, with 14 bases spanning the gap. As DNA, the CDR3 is TGTGCCAGCAGCCGACAAGGTGGTGGCAATCAGCCCCAGCATTTT. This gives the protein CASSRQGGGNQPQHF.

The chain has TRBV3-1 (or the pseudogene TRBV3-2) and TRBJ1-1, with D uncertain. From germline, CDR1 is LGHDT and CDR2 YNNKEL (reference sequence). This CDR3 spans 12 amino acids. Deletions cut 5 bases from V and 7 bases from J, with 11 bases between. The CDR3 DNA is TGTGCCAGCAGCGCTAATCCTGGTGAAGCTTTCTTT. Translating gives CASSANPGEAFF.

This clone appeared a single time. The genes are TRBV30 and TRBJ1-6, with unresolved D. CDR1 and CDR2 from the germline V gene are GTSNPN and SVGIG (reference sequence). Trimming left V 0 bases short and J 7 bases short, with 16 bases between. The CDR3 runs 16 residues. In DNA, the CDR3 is TGTGCCTGGAGTGTACTAGGAAGGATGTTGAATTCACCCCTCCACTTT. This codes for CAWSVLGRMLNSPLHF.

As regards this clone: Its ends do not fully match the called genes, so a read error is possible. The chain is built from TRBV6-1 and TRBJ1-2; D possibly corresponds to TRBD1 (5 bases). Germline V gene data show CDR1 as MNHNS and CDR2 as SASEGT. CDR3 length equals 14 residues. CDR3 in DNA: TGTGCCAGTAGTGATGTTCAGGGATCCTATGGCTACACCTTC. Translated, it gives CASSDVQGSYGYTF.

CDR3 bases: TGTGCCAGCAGTGAAGCGCCCTTGGACAGATACACTGAAGCTTTCTTT. The encoded protein is CASSEAPLDRYTEAFF. The V gene is TRBV2, the J gene TRBJ1-1, with a weak D call TRBD1 (6 bases). This CDR3 spans 16 amino acids. The V end lost 0 bases, the J end lost 3 bases, and 14 bases lay between the germline ends. Germline values: CDR1 SNHLY, CDR2 FYNNEI.

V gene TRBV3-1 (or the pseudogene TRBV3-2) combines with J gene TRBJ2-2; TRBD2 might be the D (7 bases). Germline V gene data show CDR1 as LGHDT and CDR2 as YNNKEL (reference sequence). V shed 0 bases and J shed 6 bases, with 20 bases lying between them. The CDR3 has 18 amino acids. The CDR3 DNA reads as TGTGCCAGCAGCCAAGATTTATATAGGCGGGGGCCGTCCGGGGAGCTGTTTTTT. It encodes CASSQDLYRRGPSGELFF.

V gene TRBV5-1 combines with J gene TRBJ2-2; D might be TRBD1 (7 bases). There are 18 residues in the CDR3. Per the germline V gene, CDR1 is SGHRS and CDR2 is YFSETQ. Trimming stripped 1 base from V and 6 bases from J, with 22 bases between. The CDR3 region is CASSLFVVDREVPGELFF. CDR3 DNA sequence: TGCGCCAGCAGCTTGTTCGTTGTCGACAGGGAGGTTCCCGGGGAGCTGTTTTTT.

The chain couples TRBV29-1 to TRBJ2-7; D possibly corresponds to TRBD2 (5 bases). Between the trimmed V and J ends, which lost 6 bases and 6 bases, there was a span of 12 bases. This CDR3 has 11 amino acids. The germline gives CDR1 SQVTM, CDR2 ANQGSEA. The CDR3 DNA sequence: TGCAGCGTCGGATCCGGGATCGAGCAGTACTTC. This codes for CSVGSGIEQYF.

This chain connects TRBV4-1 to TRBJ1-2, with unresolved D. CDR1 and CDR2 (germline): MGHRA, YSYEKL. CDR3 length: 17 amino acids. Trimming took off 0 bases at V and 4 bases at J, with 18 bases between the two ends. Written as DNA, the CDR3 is TGCGCCAGCAGCCAAGAAGGCCCGAGGGAGGGAGGCTATGGCTACACCTTC. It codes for CASSQEGPREGGYGYTF.